This is a list of T cell receptor beta chains from one sample in a study of CD8 T cells in Susac syndrome. TCRdb processed the immunoSEQ multiplex PCR reads anew with MiXCR; each CDR3 protein has one entry. The data show about 110,000 distinct CDR3 sequences, roughly 94% seen once. What was sequenced was CD8+ T cells from PBMCs. The receptors originated from a human donor with Susac syndrome. Each CDR3 is given with its conserved first and last residue. The D gene is left open where the match is weak. Size is stated for part of the rows, as once, few or many counts, or as a class when the clone is expanded.

J gene | clone size | D gene | V gene | CDR3 protein | CDR3 DNA
TRBJ2-7 | NA | NA | TRBV6-2/TRBV6-3 | CASSPLGPNEQYF | TGTGCCAGCAGCCCCCTGGGGCCCAACGAGCAGTACTTC
TRBJ2-1 | NA | TRBD2 | TRBV20-1 | CSATPTLAGGSDEQFF | TGCAGTGCTACTCCGACCCTAGCGGGGGGGTCGGATGAGCAGTTCTTC
TRBJ2-3 | NA | NA | TRBV20-1 | CSARDGSTDTQYF | TGCAGTGCTAGGGACGGGAGCACAGATACGCAGTATTTT
TRBJ2-1 | NA | TRBD2 | TRBV5-8 | CASSMGLAAYNEQFF | TGTGCCAGCAGCATGGGACTAGCGGCGTACAATGAGCAGTTCTTC
TRBJ2-7 | NA | TRBD2 | TRBV27 | CASGRLAGEYEQYF | TGTGCCAGCGGCCGGCTAGCGGGGGAGTACGAGCAGTACTTC
TRBJ2-1 | NA | NA | TRBV5-1 | CASSGWEEGYNEQFF | TGCGCCAGCAGCGGTTGGGAGGAAGGGTACAATGAGCAGTTCTTC
TRBJ2-2 | NA | NA | TRBV27 | CASSFSRGTGELFF | TGTGCCAGCAGTTTCTCCCGGGGGACCGGGGAGCTGTTTTTT
TRBJ2-1 | NA | NA | TRBV6-1 | CAIPRTILAGRWNEQFF | TGTGCCATTCCGCGTACCATTTTGGCAGGGAGGTGGAATGAGCAGTTCTTC
TRBJ2-3 | NA | TRBD2 | TRBV4-3 | CASSQGGGVTDTQYF | TGCGCCAGCAGCCAAGGCGGGGGAGTCACAGATACGCAGTATTTT
TRBJ2-3 | NA | NA | TRBV12-3/TRBV12-4 | CASSFRGAGTDTQYF | TGTGCCAGCAGCTTCCGGGGGGCAGGCACAGATACGCAGTATTTT
TRBJ1-1 | NA | NA | TRBV4-1 | CASVGGRNTEAFF | TGCGCCAGCGTGGGGGGGCGCAACACTGAAGCTTTCTTT
TRBJ2-3 | NA | TRBD2 | TRBV20-1 | CSARESSGGPTDTQYF | TGCAGTGCTAGAGAATCTAGCGGGGGTCCCACAGATACGCAGTATTTT
TRBJ2-5 | few | NA | TRBV27 | CASSLDRETQYF | TGTGCCAGCAGTTTAGATCGAGAGACCCAGTACTTC